The T cell receptor (beta chain) described here comes from a study of blood T cell repertoires in COVID-19. As for the study in general: Acute and convalescent COVID-19 samples came from the United States, Italy and Spain. T cells, B-cell-depleted T cells, or PBMCs provided the cDNA or gDNA that served as material.

In the original workflow: Amplification with reference gene primers provided the estimates of nucleated cell counts. Clones were read by immunoSEQ multiplex PCR, and TCRdb kept only the in-frame ones, dropping some. That table is the source of V, J and clone size, and D and trimming were worked out from the DNA. The data contain about 83,000 clones, around 80% of them singletons. The V end was cut by 0 bases, the J end by 4 bases, with 12 bases between. This CDR3 contains 15 residues. CDR1 is SGHDN and CDR2 is FVKESK in the germline V gene. The J gene is TRBJ1-2, the V gene TRBV14, with a tentative D call TRBD1 (6 bases). Sequenced sample: peripheral blood. This sequence originates from a woman at least 80 years old with acute or convalescent COVID-19. In nucleotides, the CDR3 is TGTGCCAGCAGCCAAGATCGCAGAGGGGGCTATGGCTACACCTTC. It yields the protein CASSQDRRGGYGYTF. Looking up the rest from reference TRBV14 and TRBJ1-2 gives the full variable domain: EAGVTQFPSHSVIEKGQTVTLRCDPISGHDNLYWYRRVMGKEIKFLLHFVKESKQDESGMPNNRFLAERTGGTYSTLKVQPAELEDSGVYFCASSQDRRGGYGYTFGSGTRLTVV.